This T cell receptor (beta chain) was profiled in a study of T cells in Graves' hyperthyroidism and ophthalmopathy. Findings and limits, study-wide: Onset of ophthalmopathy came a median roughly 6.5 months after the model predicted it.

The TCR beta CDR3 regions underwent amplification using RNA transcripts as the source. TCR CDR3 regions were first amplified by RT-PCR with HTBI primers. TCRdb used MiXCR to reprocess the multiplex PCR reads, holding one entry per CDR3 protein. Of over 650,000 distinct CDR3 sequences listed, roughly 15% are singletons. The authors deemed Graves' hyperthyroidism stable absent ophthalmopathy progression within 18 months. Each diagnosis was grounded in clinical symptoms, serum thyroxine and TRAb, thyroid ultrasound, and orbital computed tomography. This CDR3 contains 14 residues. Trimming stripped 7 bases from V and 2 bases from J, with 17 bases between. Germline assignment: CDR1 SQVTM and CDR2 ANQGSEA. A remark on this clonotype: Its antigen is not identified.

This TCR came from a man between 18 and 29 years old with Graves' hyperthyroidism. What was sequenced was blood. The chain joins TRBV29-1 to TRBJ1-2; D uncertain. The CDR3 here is CSAGSDSYNYGYTF. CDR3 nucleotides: TGCAGCGCCGGATCGGACTCTTACAACTATGGCTACACCTTC.